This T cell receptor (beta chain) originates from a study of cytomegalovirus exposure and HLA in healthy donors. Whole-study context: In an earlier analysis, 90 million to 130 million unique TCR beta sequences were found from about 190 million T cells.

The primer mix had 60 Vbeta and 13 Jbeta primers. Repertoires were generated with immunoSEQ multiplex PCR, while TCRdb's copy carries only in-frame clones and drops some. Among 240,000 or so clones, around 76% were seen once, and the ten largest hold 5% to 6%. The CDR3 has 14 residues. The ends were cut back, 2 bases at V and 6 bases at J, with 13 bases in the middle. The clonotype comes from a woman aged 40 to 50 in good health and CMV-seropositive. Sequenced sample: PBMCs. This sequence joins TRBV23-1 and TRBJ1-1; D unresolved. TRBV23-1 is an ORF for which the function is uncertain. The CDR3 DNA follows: TGCGCCAGCAGTCAAGGGCAGGTCCGCGCTGAAGCTTTCTTT. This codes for CASSQGQVRAEAFF.